Below, one T cell receptor beta chain is given with its context. Its antigen is currently not known. Base qualities are not recorded, but no much larger clone differs from it by a single base. TCRbeta CDR3 regions were amplified from genomic DNA using the immunoSEQ Assay, a bias-controlled multiplex PCR. In the source study's methods: The number of nucleated cells in each sample was estimated from the amplification of reference gene primers within the assay. To quantify the absolute abundance of each unique TCRbeta CDR3 rearrangement, sequence reads were collapsed and filtered. For each sample, productive Simpson clonality was calculated by taking the square root of Simpson's diversity index across productive rearrangements. Drawn from immuneACCESS, this table holds only the in-frame rearrangements with V and J called that TCRdb kept. Clones are partly lost; checked studies trace under half to an unresolved V gene and leave the rest unexplained. Clonal size and the V and J genes are those of that table, whereas D and trimming came from the DNA. The sample table contains 200,000 to 250,000 clones; only one count was recorded for roughly 84% of them. The top ten clonotypes cover approximately 3.8% of the sample.

Reading from cysteine to phenylalanine, the CDR3 counts 16 amino acids. Only the CDR3 DNA stays, 48 bases, in frame from base 1. From V the trimming removes 3 bases and from J it removes 1 base, while the gene matches leave 2 bases of the junction unaccounted for. CDR1 and CDR2, looked up from the germline V gene, are KGHSH and LQKENI. Whole blood was collected in K2EDTA tubes by collaborating institutions according to the institutions' own protocols. For TCRbeta analysis, collaborators shipped samples in one of three forms: frozen whole blood, isolated PBMCs, or DNA extracted from either of those sample types. The data stem from a study of blood T cell repertoires in COVID-19 (dated by TCRdb to about 2020). In the study overall: Collaborator samples came from the United States, Italy and Spain and covered acute and convalescent phases of COVID-19. The prospective study material was composed of cDNA or gDNA derived from T cells, B-cell-depleted T cells, or PBMCs. The dataset comprised deeply sampled blood TCRbeta repertoires from subjects exposed to, actively infected with, or recovered from COVID-19. The repertoires were made available in a free public database intended to serve as a resource for research on the immune response to SARS-CoV-2. Samples came from the ongoing ImmuneRACE study (first 160 participants) plus 1,254 subjects from 6 global collaborators. Nearly every sample came with metadata listing a de-identified subject ID, COVID-19 status, age in years and sex. HLA class I and class II types, where available, came from metadata supplied by the sample provider rather than from assay-based typing. Overall study results and their limits: Clinical and demographic metadata were provided uncurated, with the amount varying by source and participant.

The sequenced sample consisted of peripheral blood. The source is a woman older than 75 with acute or convalescent COVID-19. The sequence is built from TRBV18 and TRBJ2-5, and 13 bases in between align with TRBD2. The bases read TGTGCCAGCTCACCCGGACTAGCGGGGGCCCAAGAGACCCAGTACTTC. It translates to CASSPGLAGAQETQYF.